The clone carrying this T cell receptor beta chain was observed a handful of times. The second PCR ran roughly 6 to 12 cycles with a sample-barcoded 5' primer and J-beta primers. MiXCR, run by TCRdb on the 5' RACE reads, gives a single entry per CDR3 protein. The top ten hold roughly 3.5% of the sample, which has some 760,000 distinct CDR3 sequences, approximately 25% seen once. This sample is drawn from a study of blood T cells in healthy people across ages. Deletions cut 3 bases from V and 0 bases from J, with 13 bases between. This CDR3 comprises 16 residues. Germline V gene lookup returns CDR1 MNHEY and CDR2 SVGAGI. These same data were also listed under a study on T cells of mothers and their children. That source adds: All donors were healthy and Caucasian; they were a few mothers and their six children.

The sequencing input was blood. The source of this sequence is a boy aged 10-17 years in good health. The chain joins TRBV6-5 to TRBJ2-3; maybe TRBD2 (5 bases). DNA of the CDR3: TGTGCCAGCAGTTATTATAGCGTCCTCAGCACAGATACGCAGTATTTT. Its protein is CASSYYSVLSTDTQYF.